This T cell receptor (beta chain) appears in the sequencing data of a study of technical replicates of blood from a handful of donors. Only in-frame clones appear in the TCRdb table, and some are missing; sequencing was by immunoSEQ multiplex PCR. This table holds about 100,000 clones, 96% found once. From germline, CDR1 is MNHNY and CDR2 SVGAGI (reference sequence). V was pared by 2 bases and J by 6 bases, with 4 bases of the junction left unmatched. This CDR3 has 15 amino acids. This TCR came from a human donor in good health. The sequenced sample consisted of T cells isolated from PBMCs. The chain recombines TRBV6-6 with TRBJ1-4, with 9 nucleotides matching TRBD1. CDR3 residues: CASSYRTGGDEKLFF. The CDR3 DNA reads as TGTGCCAGCAGTTACCGCACAGGGGGCGATGAAAAACTGTTTTTT.